A single TCR beta chain is shown here with its context. This clonotype has at least ten counts. Its cognate antigen has yet to be identified. Within one base of it there is no much larger clone, and no base qualities were kept. Per the publication, the time point label means: sample taken at primary tumor resection. The donors were more than 65 patients from the lung TRACERx cohort who had early-stage, untreated non-small cell lung cancer. Without any cell sorting, TCR sequencing was performed on whole RNA extracted either from tumor and nontumor lung tissue or from cryopreserved PBMC samples. A patient was chosen for TCR sequencing only when enough RNA was available from at least two tumor regions. The CDR1 and CDR2 encoded by the germline V gene (reference sequence) are DFQATT and SNEGSKA. Its CDR3 holds 15 amino acids, cysteine through phenylalanine. Only CDR3 DNA is held: 45 bases, read in frame from base 1. V is pared back by 0 bases and J by 0 bases, with 10 bases lying between the germline termini.

The library was produced with 5' RACE. Sequencing relied on a NextSeq 500. To allow correction of PCR and sequencing errors, the TCR library protocol tagged every TCR cDNA molecule with a unique molecular identifier. The study's processing was this. TCR identification, UMI-based error correction and CDR3 extraction were performed with Decombinator tools. Expanded TCRs were defined as those above a frequency of 2 per 1,000, corresponding to the top 1% of the tumor frequency distribution. Each repertoire was subsampled 100 times to 5,000 TCRs, after which Renyi diversity was computed with the R vegan package. CDR3 similarity networks were built from amino acid triplet string-kernel similarity, connecting CDR3s with pairwise similarity above 0.82. TCRdb's own reprocessing of the public reads used fastp at Q25 and MiXCR and kept productive beta chains. Rows merge per CDR3 protein into single entries with the most common DNA and genes. V and J calls and clone size were set by TCRdb, not the authors. For this sample there are about 38,000 distinct CDR3 sequences; approximately 7.5% appear just once. Approximately 30% of the sample comes from the top ten.

This sample stems from a study of spatial heterogeneity in lung cancer (dated by TCRdb to the late 2010s). A note on the overall study: Beta-chain transcripts were consistently detected in greater numbers than alpha-chain transcripts, which likely reflected higher beta-chain transcript abundance. TCR repertoire features were related to nonsynonymous mutation counts determined by whole-exome sequencing of tumor tissue. At surgery, both alpha and beta chains were TCR-sequenced in under 250 tumor regions, fewer than 85 matched nontumor lung samples and 56 PBMC samples. In the raw uncorrected reads, each unique combination of TCR and UMI appeared on average more than ten times. TCR alpha and beta repertoires were quantitatively compared across multiple tumor regions, matched nontumor lung and blood in non-small cell lung cancer.

Overall study outcomes, separate from this receptor: Ubiquitous expanded tumor TCRs were found in blood more often at tumor resection than at routine follow-up. Additional single-cell paired TCR alpha and beta sequencing was considered necessary to confirm, at a functional level, the hypothesis that regional TCRs recognize regional mutations.

This sequence was found in a male donor with early-stage non-small cell lung cancer. The chain is encoded by TRBV20-1 joined to TRBJ2-3; the best D guess is TRBD2, with 5 bases matching. Sequences were derived from PBMCs, sampled at surgery. CDR3 protein: CSARDGERSTDTQYF. The DNA reads as follows: TGCAGTGCTAGAGATGGGGAGCGGAGCACAGATACGCAGTATTTT.